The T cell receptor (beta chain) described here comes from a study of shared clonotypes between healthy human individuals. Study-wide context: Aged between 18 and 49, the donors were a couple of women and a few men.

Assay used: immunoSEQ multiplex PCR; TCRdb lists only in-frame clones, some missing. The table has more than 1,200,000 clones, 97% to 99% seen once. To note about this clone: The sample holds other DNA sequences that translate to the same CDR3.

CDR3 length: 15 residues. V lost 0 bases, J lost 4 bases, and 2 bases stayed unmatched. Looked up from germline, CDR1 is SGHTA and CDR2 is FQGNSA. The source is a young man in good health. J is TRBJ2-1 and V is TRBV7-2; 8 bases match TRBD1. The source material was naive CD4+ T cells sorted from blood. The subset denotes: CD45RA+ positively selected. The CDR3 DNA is TGTGCCAGCAGCTTAGCGACAGGGGCTTACAATGAGCAGTTCTTC. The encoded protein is CASSLATGAYNEQFF. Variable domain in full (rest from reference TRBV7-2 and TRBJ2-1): GAGVSQSPSNKVTEKGKDVELRCDPISGHTALYWYRQSLGQGLEFLIYFQGNSAPDKSGLPSDRFSAERTGGSVSTLTIQRTQQEDSAVYLCASSLATGAYNEQFFGPGTRLTVL.